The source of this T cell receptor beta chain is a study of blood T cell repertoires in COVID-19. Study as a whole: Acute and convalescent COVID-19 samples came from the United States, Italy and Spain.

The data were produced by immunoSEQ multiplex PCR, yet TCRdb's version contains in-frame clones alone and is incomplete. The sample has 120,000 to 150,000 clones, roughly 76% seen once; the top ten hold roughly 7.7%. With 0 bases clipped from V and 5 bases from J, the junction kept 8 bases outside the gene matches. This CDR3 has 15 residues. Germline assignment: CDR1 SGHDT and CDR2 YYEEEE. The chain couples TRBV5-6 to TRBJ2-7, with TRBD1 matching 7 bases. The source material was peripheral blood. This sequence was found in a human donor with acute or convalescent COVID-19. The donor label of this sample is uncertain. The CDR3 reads CASSLELRGLHEQYV. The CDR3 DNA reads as TGTGCCAGCAGCTTGGAGTTGAGGGGGCTCCACGAGCAGTACGTC.